Sequencing of this T cell receptor (beta chain) was carried out in a study of T cell responses to AZD1222 COVID-19 vaccine. For this clone: Antigen specificity is unknown.

The data were produced by immunoSEQ multiplex PCR, yet TCRdb's version contains in-frame clones alone and is incomplete. The sample contains approximately 100,000 clones, around nine tenths of which appear only once. Findings and caveats of the study: Most donors were white British and more were female, and clonal diversity was possibly underestimated. The study identified only five or six AZD1222 recipients as seropositive at baseline.

Deletions cut 1 base from V and 1 base from J, with 10 bases between. This CDR3 has 15 residues. Germline values: CDR1 SGHAT, CDR2 FQNNGV. The chain is built from TRBV11-2 and TRBJ1-1; D is unclear. This TCR was recovered from an adult in good health. The specimen comprised peripheral blood, sampled on day 0 of AZD1222 vaccination. The CDR3 region is CASSLVRVRNTEAFF. The CDR3 coding sequence is TGTGCCAGCAGCTTAGTTCGGGTTCGGAACACTGAAGCTTTCTTT.